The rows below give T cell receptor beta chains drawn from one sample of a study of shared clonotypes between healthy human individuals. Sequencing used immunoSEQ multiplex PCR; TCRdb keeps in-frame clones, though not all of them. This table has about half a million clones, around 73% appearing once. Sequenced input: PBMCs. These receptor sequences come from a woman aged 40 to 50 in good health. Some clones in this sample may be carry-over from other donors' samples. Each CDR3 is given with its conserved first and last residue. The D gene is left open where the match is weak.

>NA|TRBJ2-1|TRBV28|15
CASSSNRVTYNEQFF
TGTGCCAGCAGTTCGAACAGGGTTACCTACAATGAGCAGTTCTTC
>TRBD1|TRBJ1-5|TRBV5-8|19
CASSFEGQGAPLGNQPQHF
TGTGCCAGCAGCTTCGAGGGACAGGGGGCCCCCCTTGGCAATCAGCCCCAGCATTTT
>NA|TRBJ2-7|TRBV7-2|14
CASSLAYISYEQYF
TGTGCCAGCAGCTTAGCCTATATCTCCTACGAGCAGTACTTC
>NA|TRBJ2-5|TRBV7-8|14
CASSLVDRGETQYF
TGTGCCAGCAGCTTAGTTGACCGGGGGGAGACCCAGTACTTC
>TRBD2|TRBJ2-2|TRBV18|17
CASSPLSLAGVTGELFF
TGTGCCAGCTCACCACTGTCTCTAGCGGGAGTCACCGGGGAGCTGTTTTTT
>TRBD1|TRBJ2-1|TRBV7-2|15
CASSLDRGQYNEQFF
TGTGCCAGCAGCTTGGACAGGGGGCAATACAATGAGCAGTTCTTC
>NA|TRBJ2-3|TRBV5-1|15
CASSFAPFSTDTQYF
TGCGCCAGCAGCTTCGCCCCTTTTAGCACAGATACGCAGTATTTT
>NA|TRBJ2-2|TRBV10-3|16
CAISESGTTNTGELFF
TGTGCCATCAGTGAGTCGGGGACCACGAACACCGGGGAGCTGTTTTTT
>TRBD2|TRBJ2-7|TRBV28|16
CASSFAGGLAGDEQYF
TGTGCCAGCAGTTTCGCCGGGGGGCTAGCGGGAGACGAGCAGTACTTC
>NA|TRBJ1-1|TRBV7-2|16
CASSLVLGGGGTEAFF
TGTGCCAGCAGCTTAGTTCTTGGAGGCGGGGGTACTGAAGCTTTCTTT